Each of the 8 T cell receptor beta chains below was sequenced from the same sample in a study of blood T cell repertoires in COVID-19. Profiling relied on immunoSEQ multiplex PCR, and the TCRdb table lists in-frame clones only, not all of them. Of tens of thousands of clones listed, roughly 88% were seen once; the top ten hold around 2.3%. The sample taken for sequencing was peripheral blood. The source is a man at least 80 years old with active or convalescent COVID-19.

This chain links TRBV7-2 with TRBJ2-1, with 8 positions matching TRBD2. This CDR3 has 17 amino acids. Per the germline V gene, CDR1 is SGHTA and CDR2 is FQGNSA. Losses at the gene ends were 5 bases for V and 1 base for J; bases not matched to a gene: 10. This chain's CDR3 is CASSPRSGVPSYNEQFF. DNA for the CDR3: TGTGCCAGCAGCCCCCGTAGCGGGGTGCCGTCCTACAATGAGCAGTTCTTC.

The chain recombines TRBV23-1 with TRBJ1-1; 10 bases agree with TRBD1. TRBV23-1 falls under the ORF class, with uncertain function. The CDR3 covers 17 residues. V dropped 3 bases and J dropped 4; count of bases not matched to a gene: 11. The CDR3 loop reads CASSHPYRDRGITEAFF. In nucleotides, the CDR3 is TGCGCCAGCAGTCACCCCTACCGGGACAGGGGAATCACTGAAGCTTTCTTT.

The CDR3 protein is CASRTGQGNGYTF. CDR3 nucleotides: TGCGCCAGCAGGACTGGACAGGGGAATGGCTACACCTTC. The genes are TRBV5-1 and TRBJ1-2; TRBD1 aligns across 9 bases. This CDR3 has 13 residues. Germline lookup yields CDR1 SGHRS and CDR2 YFSETQ. With 5 bases clipped from V and 6 bases from J, the junction kept 5 bases outside the gene matches.

V gene TRBV7-9 combines with J gene TRBJ1-2; 12 nucleotides line up with TRBD1. From germline, CDR1 is SEHNR and CDR2 FQNEAQ (reference sequence). The CDR3 loop spans 18 amino acids. Trimming took 1 base from V and 1 from J; bases not matched to a gene: 7. The CDR3 bases are TGTGCCAGCAGCTTAGTCGGGACAGGGGGCCTTATTAACTATGGCTACACCTTC. Translation: CASSLVGTGGLINYGYTF.

This chain links TRBV19 with TRBJ2-7; 8 positions match TRBD1. The length of the CDR3 is 15 residues. CDR1 and CDR2 (germline): LNHDA, SQIVND (reference sequence). J lost 3 bases, V lost 4 bases, and 8 bases had no gene match. CDR3 nucleotides: TGTGCCAGTAGTAGGAAGGGACAGGAGAACTACGAGCAGTACTTC. Residues: CASSRKGQENYEQYF.

This chain uses TRBV28 with TRBJ2-4; possible D gene TRBD1, 5 bases. V lost 11 bases and J lost 1, with 21 bases in between. The CDR3 runs 16 residues. Per the germline V gene, CDR1 is MDHEN and CDR2 is SYDVKM. The CDR3 spells CASTPRQTLAKNIQYF. The CDR3 bases are TGTGCCTCCACCCCGCGACAGACTTTGGCCAAAAACATTCAGTACTTC. The full variable domain, completed using reference TRBV28 and TRBJ2-4, is DVKVTQSSRYLVKRTGEKVFLECVQDMDHENMFWYRQDPGLGLRLIYFSYDVKMKEKGDIPEGYSVSREKKERFSLILESASTNQTSMYLCASTPRQTLAKNIQYFGAGTRLSVL.

A few counts support this clone. The genes are TRBV27 and TRBJ1-2, with 9 bases aligning to TRBD1. The CDR3 spans 15 residues. Per the germline V gene, CDR1 is MNHEY and CDR2 is SMNVEV (reference sequence). V trimming: 7 bases; J trimming: 4 bases; junction bases outside the gene matches: 10. CDR3 in DNA: TGTGCCAGCAAAAGCCCGGACAGGGGAGTCTATGGCTACACCTTC. Its translation: CASKSPDRGVYGYTF.

V gene TRBV20-1 combines with J gene TRBJ2-5, with a possible D match to TRBD1 (6 bases). From germline, CDR1 is DFQATT and CDR2 SNEGSKA (reference sequence). The CDR3 loop spans 11 amino acids. Trimming took off 7 bases at V and 3 bases at J, with 9 bases between the two ends. The CDR3 sequence: CSVWDKETQYF. CDR3 coding DNA: TGCAGTGTTTGGGACAAAGAGACCCAGTACTTC.